The 22 T cell receptor beta chains listed next were all sequenced from one sample in a study of T-cell memory formation after mild COVID-19. In TCRdb, the 5' RACE reads were re-called with MiXCR into one record per CDR3 protein. Of 250,000 to 300,000 distinct CDR3 sequences in the sample, over 15% are singletons; the top ten hold 23%. Sequencing was performed on PBMCs or a T cell subset sorted from them (not recorded which). The receptor set was obtained from a man between 18 and 29 years old who had mild COVID-19 (a few samples of this study predate the infection). Cell type and time point are not known.

This clonotype has a handful of counts. This sequence joins TRBV2 and TRBJ2-4, with TRBD1 matching 12 bases. The CDR3 totals 15 residues. After removal of 6 bases from V and 6 bases from J, the junction contained 6 bases not matched to a gene. Germline CDR1 SNHLY, CDR2 FYNNEI. Written as DNA, the CDR3 is TGTGCCAGCAGCGGGACAGGGGGCGGTGGAAACATTCAGTACTTC. Protein product: CASSGTGGGGNIQYF.

This clonotype appeared a few times. The rearrangement links TRBV11-3 to TRBJ2-1, with 9 bases that match TRBD1. CDR3 size: 14 residues. Germline V lookup: CDR1 SGHNT, CDR2 YENEEA. V dropped 4 bases and J dropped 10; count of bases not matched to a gene: 8. CDR3 nucleotide sequence: TGTGCCAGCAGCTGGGGACAGGGTACTGGGGAGCAGTTCTTC. Its protein is CASSWGQGTGEQFF.

The rearrangement links TRBV4-3 to TRBJ2-3; 11 nucleotides agree with TRBD2. The CDR3 sequence is 15 residues long. Germline V gene data show CDR1 as LGHNA and CDR2 as YSLEER. With 1 base clipped from V and 7 bases from J, the junction kept 4 bases outside the gene matches. The CDR3 bases are TGCGCCAGCAGCCAAGCGCCGACTAGCGGGAATACGCAGTATTTT. Encoded protein: CASSQAPTSGNTQYF.

The chain has TRBV6-1 and TRBJ2-3; TRBD2 matches 9 bases. The V and J ends lost 3 bases and 4 bases, in that order; junction bases with no gene match: 8. The length of the CDR3 is 16 residues. CDR1 is MNHNS, CDR2 SASEGT, per germline. CDR3 residues: CASSDYGGGASDTQYF. CDR3 DNA: TGTGCCAGCAGTGACTATGGCGGGGGGGCCTCAGATACGCAGTATTTT.

The chain links TRBV20-1 to TRBJ1-5; D perhaps matches TRBD1 (5 bases). Germline V lookup: CDR1 DFQATT, CDR2 SNEGSKA (reference sequence). The length of the CDR3 is 14 residues. Trimming cost V 5 bases and J 2 bases, with 13 bases left between them. The CDR3 region has the DNA TGCAGTGCTGGCGTGGGGGGAGGCAATCAGCCCCAGCATTTT. Amino acid sequence: CSAGVGGGNQPQHF.

V and J are TRBV19 and TRBJ1-2, with no clear D. The CDR3 contains 13 residues. Germline assignment: CDR1 LNHDA and CDR2 SQIVND (reference sequence). V lost 9 bases and J 4 bases, leaving 15 bases between the germline ends. DNA for the CDR3: TGTGCCAGCTCCCCCCCATCGGGCTATGGCTACACCTTC. Translating gives CASSPPSGYGYTF.

The chain employs TRBV2 and TRBJ1-1; D is undetermined. Germline V lookup: CDR1 SNHLY, CDR2 FYNNEI. V was cut by 3 bases and J by 2 bases, with 7 bases left in between. The CDR3 spans 13 residues. The CDR3 is CASSDYGNTEAFF. The CDR3 bases are TGTGCCAGCAGTGATTATGGCAACACTGAAGCTTTCTTT.

This clonotype occurred a few times. The genes are TRBV24-1 and TRBJ2-7, with D uncertain. This CDR3 has 12 residues. In germline, CDR1 is KGHDR, CDR2 SFDVKD. V was clipped by 0 bases and J by 7 bases, with 6 bases between them. CDR3 sequence: CATSDLLGEQYF. The CDR3 DNA reads TGTGCCACCAGTGATTTGTTGGGGGAGCAGTACTTC.

This clonotype came up many times. V gene TRBV7-9 combines with J gene TRBJ2-3; D possibly corresponds to TRBD2 (6 bases). The CDR3 is made up of 14 amino acids. V was pared by 5 bases and J by 6 bases, with 15 bases between. CDR1 SEHNR and CDR2 FQNEAQ come from the germline V gene (reference sequence). The CDR3 here is CASSPWSGVDTQYF. The CDR3, as DNA: TGTGCCAGCAGCCCGTGGTCGGGAGTGGATACGCAGTATTTT.

This clonotype has only a few counts. This chain uses TRBV11-2 with TRBJ2-5; D is possibly TRBD1 or TRBD2 (6 bases each). The CDR3 extends over 15 amino acids. V was pared by 5 bases and J by 4 bases, with 17 bases between. Germline lookup yields CDR1 SGHAT and CDR2 FQNNGV. The CDR3 region has the DNA TGTGCCAGCAGCGCGACGAGGGGGGCTAGAGAGACCCAGTACTTC. Encoded protein: CASSATRGARETQYF.

The rearrangement joins TRBV3-1 to TRBJ1-1; 7 bases align to TRBD1. The germline CDR1 and CDR2 sequences are LGHDT and YNNKEL (reference sequence). CDR3 length equals 11 residues. J gave up 7 bases and V 6 bases, and 2 bases lay outside the gene matches. The CDR3 region is CASSHRGEAFF. The CDR3 DNA follows: TGTGCCAGCAGTCACAGGGGTGAAGCTTTCTTT.

The chain has TRBV12-3 or TRBV12-4 and TRBJ2-2, with D perhaps matching TRBD1 or TRBD2 (5 bases each). This CDR3 region has 14 residues. V shed 3 bases and J shed 4 bases, with 9 bases lying between them. In DNA form, the CDR3 reads TGTGCCAGCAGTTTTGGGGGTAGCACCGGGGAGCTGTTTTTT. Protein sequence: CASSFGGSTGELFF.

This clonotype was observed a handful of times. The chain couples TRBV11-2 to TRBJ2-5; 10 bases are shared with TRBD1. This CDR3 region has 15 residues. J lost 2 bases, V lost 4 bases, and 4 bases had no gene match. Germline values: CDR1 SGHAT, CDR2 FQNNGV. This chain's CDR3 is CASSYDRGRQETQYF. Here the CDR3 DNA reads TGTGCCAGCAGCTATGACAGGGGGCGGCAAGAGACCCAGTACTTC.

The chain carries TRBV14 and TRBJ1-2; D not certain. From germline, CDR1 is SGHDN and CDR2 FVKESK. The CDR3 loop spans 13 amino acids. The V and J ends lost 0 bases and 4 bases respectively, with 6 bases between them. This CDR3 reads CASSQDHTYGYTF. CDR3 nucleotide sequence: TGTGCCAGCAGCCAAGACCATACCTATGGCTACACCTTC.

This sequence joins TRBV4-2 and TRBJ2-1; TRBD1 might be the D (10 bases). The CDR3 length is 19 residues. CDR1 is LGHNA, CDR2 YNFKEQ, per germline. V dropped 4 bases and J dropped 4 bases, with 26 bases sitting between them. The DNA of the CDR3 is TGTGCCAGCAGCCGGGGGACAGGGGAAGCGGGAGGAACGTACAATGAGCAGTTCTTC. Translated: CASSRGTGEAGGTYNEQFF.

This clonotype has only a few counts. This chain links TRBV2 with TRBJ2-7; 12 bases are shared with TRBD2. The V and J ends lost 6 bases and 2 bases, in that order; junction bases with no gene match: 5. CDR1 SNHLY and CDR2 FYNNEI come from the germline V gene. CDR3 length: 15 amino acids. CDR3 DNA sequence: TGTGCCAGCAGCACTAGCGGGGGGTCCCCCTACGAGCAGTACTTC. Translated: CASSTSGGSPYEQYF.

This clonotype was counted between two and nine times. The rearrangement joins TRBV9 to TRBJ1-1; no reliable D call. CDR1 is SGDLS, CDR2 YYNGEE, per germline. Trimming left V 4 bases short and J 4 bases short, with 11 bases between. There are 13 residues in the CDR3. The CDR3 DNA reads as TGTGCCAGCAGCCCTTTGAGACGCACTGAAGCTTTCTTT. Translation: CASSPLRRTEAFF.

The rearrangement uses TRBV6-5 and TRBJ2-3; TRBD1 matches 11 bases. Germline V CDR1 and CDR2: MNHEY, SVGAGI. This CDR3 spans 16 amino acids. J gave up 2 bases and V 5 bases, and 6 bases lay outside the gene matches. The CDR3, as DNA: TGTGCCAGCAGTCCAACGGACAGGGGGCCCACAGATACGCAGTATTTT. This codes for CASSPTDRGPTDTQYF.

This rearrangement joins TRBV18 to TRBJ2-1, with unresolved D. This CDR3 region has 12 residues. With 2 bases removed from V and 7 bases from J, the gap between germline ends came to 6 bases. CDR1 and CDR2 (germline): KGHSH, LQKENI. For the CDR3, the DNA is TGTGCCAGCTCACCATCAAGGAATGAGCAGTTCTTC. Translation: CASSPSRNEQFF.

This clonotype appeared a few times. The rearrangement uses TRBV27 and TRBJ2-5, with D perhaps TRBD2 (6 bases). Germline lookup yields CDR1 MNHEY and CDR2 SMNVEV (reference sequence). V shed 4 bases and J shed 1 base, with 13 bases lying between them. The CDR3 is 15 amino acids. The CDR3: CASSSAGNLQETQYF. The CDR3, as DNA: TGTGCCAGCAGTTCGGCGGGGAATCTCCAAGAGACCCAGTACTTC.

This clonotype was seen only a few times. This rearrangement joins TRBV20-1 to TRBJ1-5; perhaps TRBD1 as D (6 bases). The CDR3 has 13 amino acids. Germline values: CDR1 DFQATT, CDR2 SNEGSKA (reference sequence). Trimming cost V 6 bases and J 4 bases, with 13 bases left between them. CDR3 DNA sequence: TGCAGTGCCAAAAGGACAGCGAATCAGCCCCAGCATTTT. Residues: CSAKRTANQPQHF.

The J gene is TRBJ2-7, the V gene TRBV5-5; D is uncertain. The CDR3 is 14 residues long. Trimming took off 1 base at V and 0 bases at J, with 8 bases between the two ends. Looked up from germline, CDR1 is SGHKS and CDR2 is YYEKEE (reference sequence). CDR3 sequence reads: CASSLRVYSYEQYV. CDR3 bases: TGTGCCAGCAGCTTGAGGGTTTACTCCTACGAGCAGTACGTC.